Ten or more counts support the clone carrying this T cell receptor (beta chain). Its antigen is not known. The time point: newly diagnosed GD, antithyroid drugs for less than 3 months. Researchers made the TCR library from RNA that was extracted from PBMCs. The sample belongs to a study of regulatory T cells in long-lasting Graves disease. CDR1 is SGHRS and CDR2 is YFSETQ in the germline V gene. The CDR3 covers 17 residues. V dropped 3 bases and J dropped 1; count of bases not matched to a gene: 6. Findings of the study overall: It was in persistent disease that TRBV28, TRBJ1-2 and TRBJ2-5 were favored.

With iRepertoire HTBI primers and Arm-PCR of CDR3 regions, TCR beta libraries were built. In the study's own analysis: Samples jointly harbored roughly 62 TRBV and more than eleven TRBJ segments. MiXCR was run by TCRdb on the multiplex PCR reads, yielding one entry per CDR3 protein. The V and J calls were not made by the authors but by TCRdb's processing. The sample includes 300,000 to 400,000 distinct CDR3 sequences, over 15% of them seen just once. The sample also formed part of further work on T cells in Graves' hyperthyroidism and ophthalmopathy.

The rearrangement joins TRBV5-1 to TRBJ2-3; 12 positions agree with TRBD2. The sample in question was peripheral blood mononuclear cells (PBMCs), obtained at new diagnosis, from a patient treated with antithyroid drugs. The origin of this receptor is a man aged 35-49 years with Graves disease. The CDR3 nucleotides are TGCGCCAGCAGCTCCTACTGGACTAGCGGGGGCACAGATACGCAGTATTTT. This codes for CASSSYWTSGGTDTQYF.